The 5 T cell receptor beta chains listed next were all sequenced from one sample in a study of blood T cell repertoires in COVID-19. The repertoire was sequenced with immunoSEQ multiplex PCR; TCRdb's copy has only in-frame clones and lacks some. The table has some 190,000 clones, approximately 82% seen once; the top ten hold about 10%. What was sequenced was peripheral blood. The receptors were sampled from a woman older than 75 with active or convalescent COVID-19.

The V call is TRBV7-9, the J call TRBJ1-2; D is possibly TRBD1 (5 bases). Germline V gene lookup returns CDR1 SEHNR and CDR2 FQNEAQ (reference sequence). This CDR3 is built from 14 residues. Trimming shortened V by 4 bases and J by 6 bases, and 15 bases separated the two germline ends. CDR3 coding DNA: TGTGCCAGCAGCTATGGGGCTCCGCCGGATGGCTACACCTTC. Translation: CASSYGAPPDGYTF.

CDR3 in amino acids: CASSGTSGASEQFF. CDR3 sequence (DNA): TGTGCCAGCAGTGGGACTAGCGGGGCATCTGAGCAGTTCTTC. The rearrangement joins TRBV2 to TRBJ2-1; TRBD2 agrees at 12 bases. CDR3 length: 14 residues. The V and J ends lost 4 bases and 9 bases, in that order; junction bases with no gene match: 4. Germline CDR1 and CDR2: SNHLY and FYNNEI.

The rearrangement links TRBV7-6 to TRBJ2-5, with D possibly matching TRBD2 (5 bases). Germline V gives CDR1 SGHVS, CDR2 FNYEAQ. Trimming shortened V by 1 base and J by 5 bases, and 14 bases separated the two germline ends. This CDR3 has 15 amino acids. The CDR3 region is CASSLVGIRSETQYF. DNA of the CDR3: TGTGCCAGCAGCTTAGTCGGGATCCGCAGCGAGACCCAGTACTTC. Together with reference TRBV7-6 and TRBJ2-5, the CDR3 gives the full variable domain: GAGVSQSPRYKVTKRGQDVALRCDPISGHVSLYWYRQALGQGPEFLTYFNYEAQQDKSGLPNDRFSAERPEGSISTLTIQRTEQRDSAMYRCASSLVGIRSETQYFGPGTRLLVL.

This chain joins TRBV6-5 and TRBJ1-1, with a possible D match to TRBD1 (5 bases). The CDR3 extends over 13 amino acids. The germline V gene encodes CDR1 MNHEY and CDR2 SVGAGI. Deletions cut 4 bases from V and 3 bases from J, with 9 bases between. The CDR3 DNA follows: TGTGCCAGCAGTTTACAGGTCCACACTGAAGCTTTCTTT. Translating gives CASSLQVHTEAFF.

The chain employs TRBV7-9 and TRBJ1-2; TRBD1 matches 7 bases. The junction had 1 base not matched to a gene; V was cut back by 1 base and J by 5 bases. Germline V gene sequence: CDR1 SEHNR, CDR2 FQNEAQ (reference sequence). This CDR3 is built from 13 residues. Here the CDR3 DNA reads TGTGCCAGCAGCTTAGAGACAGGGTATGGCTACACCTTC. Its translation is CASSLETGYGYTF.